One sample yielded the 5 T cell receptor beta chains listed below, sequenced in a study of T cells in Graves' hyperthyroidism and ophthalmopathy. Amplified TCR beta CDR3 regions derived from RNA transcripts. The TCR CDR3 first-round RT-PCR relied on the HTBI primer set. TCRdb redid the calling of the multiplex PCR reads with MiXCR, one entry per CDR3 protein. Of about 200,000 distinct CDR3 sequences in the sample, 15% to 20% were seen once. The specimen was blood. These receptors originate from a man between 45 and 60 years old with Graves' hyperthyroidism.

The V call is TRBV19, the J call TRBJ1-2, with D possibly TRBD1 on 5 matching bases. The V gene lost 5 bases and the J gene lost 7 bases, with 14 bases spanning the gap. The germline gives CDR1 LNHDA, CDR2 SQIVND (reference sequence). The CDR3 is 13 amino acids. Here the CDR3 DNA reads TGTGCCAGTAGTGCGCCCCAGGGCACTGGCTACACCTTC. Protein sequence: CASSAPQGTGYTF.

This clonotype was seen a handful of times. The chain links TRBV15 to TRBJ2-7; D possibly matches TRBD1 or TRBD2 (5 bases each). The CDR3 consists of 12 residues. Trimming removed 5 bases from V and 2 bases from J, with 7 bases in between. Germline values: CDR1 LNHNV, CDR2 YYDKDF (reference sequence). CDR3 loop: CATSGDAYEQYF. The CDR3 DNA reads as TGTGCCACCAGCGGGGACGCCTACGAGCAGTACTTC.

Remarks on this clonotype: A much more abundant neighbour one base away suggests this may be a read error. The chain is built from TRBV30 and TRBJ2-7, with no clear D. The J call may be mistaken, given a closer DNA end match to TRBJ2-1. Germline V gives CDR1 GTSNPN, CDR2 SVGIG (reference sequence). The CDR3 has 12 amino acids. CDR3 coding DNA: TGTGCCTGGAGGACAACCTCCTACGAGCAGTTCTTC. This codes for CAWRTTSYEQFF.

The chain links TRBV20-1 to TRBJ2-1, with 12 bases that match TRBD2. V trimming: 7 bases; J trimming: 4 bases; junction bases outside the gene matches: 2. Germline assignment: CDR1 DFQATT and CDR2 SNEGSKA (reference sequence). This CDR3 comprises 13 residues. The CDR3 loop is CSVGTSGYNEQFF. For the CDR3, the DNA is TGCAGTGTGGGGACTAGCGGGTACAATGAGCAGTTCTTC.

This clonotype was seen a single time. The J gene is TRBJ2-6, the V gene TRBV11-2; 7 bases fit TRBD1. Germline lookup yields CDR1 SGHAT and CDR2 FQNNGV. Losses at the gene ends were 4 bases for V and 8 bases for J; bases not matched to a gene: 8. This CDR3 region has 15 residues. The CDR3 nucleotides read TGTGCCAGCAGCTCTCCCGGGACAGTCCCCAACGTCCTGACTTTC. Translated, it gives CASSSPGTVPNVLTF.